One TCR beta chain is described in this entry. Trimming left V 0 bases short and J 3 bases short, with 6 bases between. Germline V gene data show CDR1 as LNHDA and CDR2 as SQIVND (reference sequence). The CDR3 sequence is 14 residues long. The data were produced by immunoSEQ multiplex PCR, yet TCRdb's version contains in-frame clones alone and is incomplete. The sample shows hundreds of thousands of clones, around 93% of them seen only once. The sample originates from a study of shared clonotypes between healthy human individuals. Naivety among CD8 cells was defined by CD45RO negativity and positive CCR7 selection, thereby excluding terminally differentiated effector memory CD45RA+ cells.

The TCR originated in a man between 25 and 39 years old in good health. The J gene is TRBJ2-1, the V gene TRBV19; D is unclear. Sequencing was done on a sample of naive CD8+ T cells sorted from blood. CDR3 residues: CASSIDTFYNEQFF. CDR3 bases: TGTGCCAGTAGTATAGACACTTTCTACAATGAGCAGTTCTTC.